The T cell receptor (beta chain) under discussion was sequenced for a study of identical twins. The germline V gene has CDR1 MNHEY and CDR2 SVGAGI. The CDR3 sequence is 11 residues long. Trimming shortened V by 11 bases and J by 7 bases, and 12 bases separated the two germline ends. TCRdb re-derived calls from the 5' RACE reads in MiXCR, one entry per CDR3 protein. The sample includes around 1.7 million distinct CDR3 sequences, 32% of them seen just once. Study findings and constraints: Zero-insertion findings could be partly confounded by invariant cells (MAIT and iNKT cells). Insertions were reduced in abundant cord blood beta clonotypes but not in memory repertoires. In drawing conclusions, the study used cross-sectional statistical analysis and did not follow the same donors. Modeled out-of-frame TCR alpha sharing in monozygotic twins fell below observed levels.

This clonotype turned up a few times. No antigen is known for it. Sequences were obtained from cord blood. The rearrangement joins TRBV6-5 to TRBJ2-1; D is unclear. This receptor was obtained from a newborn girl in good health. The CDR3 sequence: CAAASENEQFF. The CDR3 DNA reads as TGTGCCGCTGCAAGTGAGAATGAGCAGTTCTTC.